The 15 T cell receptor beta chains below all came from one sample that was sequenced in a study of T cell responses to AZD1222 COVID-19 vaccine. The protocol was immunoSEQ multiplex PCR, while the TCRdb copy is restricted to in-frame clones and leaves out a portion. The data hold more than 85,000 clones, with just under 95% observed a single time. This specimen was peripheral blood, taken on day 0 of AZD1222 vaccination. The receptors were sampled from an adult in good health.

The chain is built from TRBV11-3 and TRBJ1-5; 9 bases align to TRBD1. V dropped 5 bases and J dropped 7; count of bases not matched to a gene: 9. Germline V gives CDR1 SGHNT, CDR2 YENEEA. CDR3 size: 15 residues. The CDR3 region is CASSGHRGQKQPQHF. The CDR3 DNA reads TGTGCCAGCAGCGGCCACAGGGGGCAAAAGCAGCCCCAGCATTTT.

The chain combines TRBV5-6 with TRBJ2-3, with TRBD2 matching over 13 bases. Germline lookup yields CDR1 SGHDT and CDR2 YYEEEE. The CDR3 runs 15 residues. The trim removed 4 bases at V and 4 bases at J, leaving 3 bases unmatched. The CDR3 nucleotides read TGTGCCAGCAGCCGGACTAGCGGGGGCCCAGATACGCAGTATTTT. This gives the protein CASSRTSGGPDTQYF.

This clone was seen a single time. The chain carries TRBV3-1 (or the pseudogene TRBV3-2) and TRBJ1-4; D perhaps matches TRBD1 (6 bases). The CDR3 is 12 residues long. CDR1 is LGHDT, CDR2 YNNKEL, per germline (reference sequence). The V end lost 4 bases, the J end lost 8 bases, and 8 bases lay between the germline ends. The CDR3 region has the DNA TGTGCCAGCAGCCCAGGGGAAGAAAAACTGTTTTTT. Translating gives CASSPGEEKLFF.

As DNA, the CDR3 is TGTGCCAGCAGCCAAGGGGCAGGCAATCAGCCCCAGCATTTT. This sequence encodes CASSQGAGNQPQHF. The chain uses TRBV3-1 (or the pseudogene TRBV3-2) and TRBJ1-5; the D is unclear. The CDR3 loop spans 14 amino acids. Germline V gives CDR1 LGHDT, CDR2 YNNKEL (reference sequence). V lost 1 base, J lost 2 bases, and 6 bases lay in between.

This rearrangement joins TRBV30 to TRBJ1-6; D is unclear. The CDR3 has 13 residues. Germline assignment: CDR1 GTSNPN and CDR2 SVGIG (reference sequence). V dropped 2 bases and J dropped 5 bases, with 7 bases sitting between them. CDR3 region: CAWSMVDNSPLHF. The CDR3 nucleotides are TGTGCCTGGAGTATGGTAGATAATTCACCCCTCCACTTT.

The chain links TRBV28 to TRBJ2-3, with D possibly matching TRBD2 (5 bases). CDR1 is MDHEN and CDR2 is SYDVKM in the germline V gene. The CDR3 contains 14 residues. Trimming took off 4 bases at V and 6 bases at J, with 14 bases between the two ends. Here the CDR3 DNA reads TGTGCCAGCAGTTCCCACGGGGTAGGGGATACGCAGTATTTT. Translating it yields CASSSHGVGDTQYF.

CDR3 coding DNA: TGTGCCACCTCTCCCCGGGGATTCGACTACGAGCAGTACTTC. It is translated as CATSPRGFDYEQYF. The chain joins TRBV6-5 to TRBJ2-7; possible D gene TRBD2, 5 bases. Trimming stripped 10 bases from V and 3 bases from J, with 19 bases between. This CDR3 region has 14 residues. Germline lookup yields CDR1 MNHEY and CDR2 SVGAGI.

This rearrangement joins TRBV28 to TRBJ1-1; 8 nucleotides match TRBD1. CDR3 length: 15 amino acids. Germline values: CDR1 MDHEN, CDR2 SYDVKM. The ends lost 5 bases at V and 4 bases at J; junction bases unmatched: 9. CDR3 sequence reads: CASSGQGALGTEAFF. Written as DNA, the CDR3 is TGTGCCAGCAGTGGTCAGGGGGCTTTGGGCACTGAAGCTTTCTTT. Supplemented by reference TRBV28 and TRBJ1-1, the full variable domain reads DVKVTQSSRYLVKRTGEKVFLECVQDMDHENMFWYRQDPGLGLRLIYFSYDVKMKEKGDIPEGYSVSREKKERFSLILESASTNQTSMYLCASSGQGALGTEAFFGQGTRLTVV.

The chain links TRBV5-1 to TRBJ1-6; the D gene is possibly TRBD1 (6 bases). V lost 0 bases and J lost 6, with 13 bases in between. There are 16 residues in the CDR3. The germline V gene has CDR1 SGHRS and CDR2 YFSETQ. The CDR3 coding sequence is TGCGCCAGCAGCTTGGCAGGGGCCGCCACTAATTCACCCCTCCACTTT. Translating it yields CASSLAGAATNSPLHF.

The CDR3, as DNA: TGTGCCAGTAGTCCGAAGGGGGGGGGTAGCAATCAGCCCCAGCATTTT. Protein product: CASSPKGGGSNQPQHF. This chain connects TRBV19 to TRBJ1-5; possible D gene TRBD1, 6 bases. The CDR3 runs to 16 residues. Per the germline V gene, CDR1 is LNHDA and CDR2 is SQIVND (reference sequence). Trimming shortened V by 5 bases and J by 0 bases, and 14 bases separated the two germline ends.

This chain uses TRBV30 with TRBJ2-1; the match to TRBD2 covers 10 bases. The CDR3 covers 14 residues. Germline values: CDR1 GTSNPN, CDR2 SVGIG (reference sequence). V shed 3 bases and J 4 bases; nucleotides not matched to a gene: 3. For the CDR3, the DNA is TGTGCCTGGAGCCCAGCGGGGGGGTACAATGAGCAGTTCTTC. This translates into CAWSPAGGYNEQFF.

V usage is TRBV19 and J usage is TRBJ2-1; tentative D call: TRBD2 (6 bases). Germline V gene data show CDR1 as LNHDA and CDR2 as SQIVND (reference sequence). The CDR3 is 17 amino acids. V was cut by 3 bases and J by 9 bases, with 24 bases left in between. The CDR3 nucleotides read TGTGCCAGTAGTATTAGGTGGTTGGGACTCTCCCCCCTTGAGCAGTTCTTC. Its translation is CASSIRWLGLSPLEQFF.

The V and J genes are TRBV13 and TRBJ1-3, with unresolved D. The CDR3 totals 14 residues. The V end lost 0 bases, the J end lost 4 bases, and 7 bases lay between the germline ends. Germline V gene sequence: CDR1 PRHDT, CDR2 FYEKMQ (reference sequence). The CDR3 DNA reads TGTGCCAGCAGCTTAGGTCCTAGCGGAAACACCATATATTTT. It translates to CASSLGPSGNTIYF.

The genes are TRBV5-6 and TRBJ1-6; no firm D call. Trimming took off 0 bases at V and 8 bases at J, with 6 bases between the two ends. CDR3 size: 13 residues. Germline V lookup: CDR1 SGHDT, CDR2 YYEEEE. For the CDR3, the DNA is TGTGCCAGCAGCTTGGAGGCATATTCACCCCTCCACTTT. It is translated as CASSLEAYSPLHF.

The rearrangement joins TRBV19 to TRBJ1-2, with 7 positions matching TRBD1. With 7 bases clipped from V and 7 bases from J, the junction kept 9 bases outside the gene matches. Germline CDR1 is LNHDA and CDR2 is SQIVND (reference sequence). The length of the CDR3 is 13 residues. CDR3: CASNSDRIGGYTF. The CDR3 bases are TGTGCCAGTAATTCGGACAGGATCGGTGGCTACACCTTC.